This T cell receptor (beta chain) came from a study of T-cell memory formation after mild COVID-19. Overall study context: Clusters of TCRs were largely donor specific.

TCRdb re-derived calls from the 5' RACE reads in MiXCR, one entry per CDR3 protein. The repertoire holds around 410,000 distinct CDR3 sequences, with 23% as singletons. Trimming took 5 bases from V and 2 from J, leaving 16 bases between them. The germline V gene encodes CDR1 SEHNR and CDR2 FQNEAQ (reference sequence). The CDR3 spans 16 residues. Sequenced material: PBMCs or a T cell subset sorted from them (not recorded which). V is TRBV7-9 and J is TRBJ2-1, with a tentative D call TRBD1 (6 bases). The TCR comes from an adult woman who had mild COVID-19 (a few samples of this study predate the infection). Cell type and time point are not known. The CDR3 DNA reads TGTGCCAGCAGCCCGTGGCGGCCAGGGGCCTACAATGAGCAGTTCTTC. This sequence encodes CASSPWRPGAYNEQFF.